This passage covers 27 T cell receptor beta chains from one sample sequenced in a study of regulatory T cells in long-lasting Graves disease. CDR3-region Arm-PCR and iRepertoire HTBI primers produced the TCR beta libraries. TCRdb used MiXCR to reprocess the multiplex PCR reads, holding one entry per CDR3 protein. The data hold roughly 450,000 distinct CDR3 sequences, with around 24% observed a single time. The time point: persistent/refractory GD, antithyroid drugs over 5 years with positive TRAb. The TCR library was made from RNA extracted from PBMCs. Source: peripheral blood mononuclear cells (PBMCs), taken when the disease was refractory, from a patient treated with antithyroid drugs. All receptors come from a female donor with Graves disease.

This clonotype was counted at least ten times. The chain couples TRBV11-2 to TRBJ1-4; D perhaps matches TRBD1 (5 bases). There are 15 residues in the CDR3. Germline V gene lookup returns CDR1 SGHAT and CDR2 FQNNGV. The V end was cut by 5 bases, the J end by 0 bases, with 10 bases between. CDR3 nucleotides: TGTGCCAGCAGCCCCGGGGGAACAACTAATGAAAAACTGTTTTTT. It is translated as CASSPGGTTNEKLFF.

This clonotype was found a few times. The chain uses TRBV9 and TRBJ2-5, with D perhaps matching TRBD2 (5 bases). Germline V gives CDR1 SGDLS, CDR2 YYNGEE. Deletions cut 4 bases from V and 1 base from J, with 11 bases between. The CDR3 length is 14 residues. In DNA form, the CDR3 reads TGTGCCAGCAGCTACCGGGGTGGCCAAGAGACCCAGTACTTC. It codes for CASSYRGGQETQYF.

This clonotype came up a few times. The genes are TRBV5-1 and TRBJ2-2; D not certain. This CDR3 comprises 16 residues. The V gene lost 4 bases and the J gene lost 1 base, with 14 bases spanning the gap. Germline V gives CDR1 SGHRS, CDR2 YFSETQ. CDR3 sequence (DNA): TGCGCCAGCAGCATACCGGACGGAATGAACACCGGGGAGCTGTTTTTT. It encodes CASSIPDGMNTGELFF.

This clonotype turned up a few times. V and J are TRBV20-1 and TRBJ2-7; D perhaps matches TRBD1 (5 bases). Trimming left V 3 bases short and J 6 bases short, with 12 bases between. Germline V CDR1 and CDR2: DFQATT, SNEGSKA (reference sequence). This CDR3 spans 12 amino acids. Here the CDR3 DNA reads TGCAGTGCTAGGGACACGTCACTCGAGCAGTACTTC. It translates to CSARDTSLEQYF.

This clonotype was detected only a few times. V is TRBV25-1 and J is TRBJ1-1, with a tentative D call TRBD1 (6 bases). Trimming shortened V by 4 bases and J by 1 base, and 13 bases separated the two germline ends. In germline, CDR1 is MGHDK, CDR2 SYGVNS. This CDR3 has 15 residues. CDR3 nucleotides: TGTGCCAGCAGTGGAGGACAGTTTACGAACACTGAAGCTTTCTTT. Translated: CASSGGQFTNTEAFF.

The chain is built from TRBV2 and TRBJ2-5; 8 nucleotides agree with TRBD2. Germline assignment: CDR1 SNHLY and CDR2 FYNNEI. V shed 4 bases and J 5 bases; nucleotides not matched to a gene: 12. The CDR3 length is 16 residues. This CDR3 is CASSAWAGGRGETQYF. For the CDR3, the DNA is TGTGCCAGCAGTGCCTGGGCGGGAGGTCGGGGGGAGACCCAGTACTTC.

Only a few counts were recorded for this clonotype. It is unclear where the CDR3 begins or ends on the DNA, so no DNA is shown, and the CDR3 is as TCRdb lists it. This chain's CDR3 is CSGTDEWGAGTF. This chain links TRBV29-1 with TRBJ1-2; the DNA was not used to check the table's D call, TRBD1. The germline V gene has CDR1 SQVTM and CDR2 ANQGSEA. The CDR3 is made up of 12 amino acids, end residues included.

The rearrangement links TRBV3-1 to TRBJ2-4; D ambiguous. With 0 bases removed from V and 0 bases from J, the gap between germline ends came to 15 bases. The V gene's germline CDR1 is LGHDT and CDR2 YNNKEL (reference sequence). This CDR3 is 18 amino acids long. The CDR3 loop is CASSQDRAGKIAKNIQYF. DNA of the CDR3: TGTGCCAGCAGCCAAGATCGGGCAGGAAAAATAGCCAAAAACATTCAGTACTTC.

This clonotype turned up a few times. This sequence joins TRBV18 and TRBJ2-5; tentative D call: TRBD2 (6 bases). Deletions cut 0 bases from V and 4 bases from J, with 18 bases between. CDR3 length: 17 amino acids. The germline gives CDR1 KGHSH, CDR2 LQKENI. The CDR3 sequence: CASSPPARRERGETQYF. For the CDR3, the DNA is TGTGCCAGCTCACCACCGGCTAGGAGGGAAAGGGGAGAGACCCAGTACTTC.

The rearrangement uses TRBV27 and TRBJ1-5; D not resolved. Trimming removed 5 bases at V and 6 bases at J, with 14 bases between. Germline CDR1 is MNHEY and CDR2 is SMNVEV (reference sequence). This CDR3 is built from 14 residues. The CDR3 sequence: CASSASIHGQPQHF. DNA of the CDR3: TGTGCCAGCAGTGCCTCGATTCACGGTCAGCCCCAGCATTTT.

This clonotype was seen at least ten times. This sequence joins TRBV28 and TRBJ2-7, with D perhaps TRBD1 or TRBD2 (5 bases each). The CDR3 loop spans 14 amino acids. Trimming left V 4 bases short and J 1 base short, with 11 bases between. Germline assignment: CDR1 MDHEN and CDR2 SYDVKM. The chain's CDR3 is CASSSRDRSYEQYF. CDR3 nucleotide sequence: TGTGCCAGCAGTTCTAGGGACCGATCCTACGAGCAGTACTTC. Using reference TRBV28 and TRBJ2-7 for the parts outside the CDR3, the full variable domain is DVKVTQSSRYLVKRTGEKVFLECVQDMDHENMFWYRQDPGLGLRLIYFSYDVKMKEKGDIPEGYSVSREKKERFSLILESASTNQTSMYLCASSSRDRSYEQYFGPGTRLTVT.

The chain carries TRBV19 and TRBJ2-7; weak D call: TRBD2 (5 bases). The V end lost 5 bases, the J end lost 7 bases, and 24 bases lay between the germline ends. The germline gives CDR1 LNHDA, CDR2 SQIVND (reference sequence). The CDR3 runs to 16 residues. The CDR3 is CASSSGSEPLTGEQYF. In nucleotides, the CDR3 is TGTGCCAGTAGTTCTGGCAGTGAACCACTTACGGGAGAGCAGTACTTC. Complete variable domain (other parts from reference TRBV19 and TRBJ2-7): DGGITQSPKYLFRKEGQNVTLSCEQNLNHDAMYWYRQDPGQGLRLIYYSQIVNDFQKGDIAEGYSVSREKKESFPLTVTSAQKNPTAFYLCASSSGSEPLTGEQYFGPGTRLTVT.

This chain links TRBV15 with TRBJ2-4; D uncertain. V lost 0 bases and J 12 bases, leaving 12 bases between the germline ends. The CDR3 spans 13 residues. Germline loops: CDR1 LNHNV, CDR2 YYDKDF (reference sequence). The CDR3 nucleotides read TGTGCCACCAGCAGAGATCAAACGGGCCATCAGTACTTC. This gives the protein CATSRDQTGHQYF.

There are many counts of this clonotype. J is TRBJ1-4 and V is TRBV20-1, with D hard to call. The CDR3 consists of 16 residues. The V end lost 0 bases, the J end lost 5 bases, and 16 bases lay between the germline ends. Germline CDR1 and CDR2: DFQATT and SNEGSKA (reference sequence). Here the CDR3 DNA reads TGCAGTGCTAGAGAGTTTCTCGGTATCGCAAATGAAAAACTGTTTTTT. Residues: CSAREFLGIANEKLFF.

This clonotype has a count of ten or more. The chain carries TRBV3-1 and TRBJ2-7; D unresolved. V gave up 3 bases and J gave up 5 bases, with 11 bases separating them. CDR1 and CDR2 (germline): LGHDT, YNNKEL (reference sequence). The CDR3 has 13 amino acids. The CDR3 loop is CASSQDLIHEQYF. CDR3 in DNA: TGTGCCAGCAGCCAGGATCTGATCCACGAGCAGTACTTC.

This clonotype was seen ten or more times. This chain uses TRBV28 with TRBJ1-2; maybe TRBD1 (6 bases). Germline V gene lookup returns CDR1 MDHEN and CDR2 SYDVKM. The CDR3 runs 15 residues. Trimming pared 2 bases from V and 0 bases from J, leaving 10 bases between. The CDR3 coding sequence is TGTGCCAGCAGTTTACTCCGGGACACTAACTATGGCTACACCTTC. Protein sequence: CASSLLRDTNYGYTF.

The gene calls are TRBV20-1 and TRBJ2-1; TRBD2 matches at 8 bases. This CDR3 spans 15 amino acids. CDR1 and CDR2 (germline): DFQATT, SNEGSKA (reference sequence). The J segment lost 4 bases and the V segment lost 5 bases, leaving 10 bases of the junction unmatched. CDR3 in amino acids: CSAATSGEGYNEQFF. The CDR3 DNA follows: TGCAGTGCTGCAACTAGCGGAGAGGGATACAATGAGCAGTTCTTC.

For this clonotype: The junction does not match germline at one end; this may be a read error. The gene calls are TRBV9 and TRBJ2-7; perhaps TRBD2 as D (5 bases). Germline loops: CDR1 SGDLS, CDR2 YYNGEE. The length of the CDR3 is 13 residues. The CDR3 DNA reads TGCGCCAGCAGCTGGGAGCCCGAGGGTGGGCAGTACTTC. Protein: CASSWEPEGGQYF.

The chain carries TRBV29-1 and TRBJ1-1; D uncertain. The germline V gene encodes CDR1 SQVTM and CDR2 ANQGSEA. Trimming stripped 4 bases from V and 6 bases from J, with 6 bases between. This CDR3 contains 10 residues. The CDR3 sequence: CSVVGSEAFF. CDR3 nucleotide sequence: TGCAGCGTTGTGGGGTCTGAAGCTTTCTTT.

This clonotype was seen ten or more times. V usage is TRBV7-8 and J usage is TRBJ1-2; 9 bases agree with TRBD1. J lost 2 bases, V lost 3 bases, and 7 bases had no gene match. Germline V gene sequence: CDR1 SGHVS, CDR2 FQNEAQ. The CDR3 loop spans 16 amino acids. The CDR3 protein is CASSFTRQGGNYGYTF. The CDR3 DNA reads TGTGCCAGCAGCTTTACTAGACAGGGGGGCAACTATGGCTACACCTTC.

This clonotype was recorded at least ten times. This sequence joins TRBV29-1 and TRBJ1-2; D call uncertain. Trimming left V 1 base short and J 9 bases short, with 0 bases between. The germline V gene has CDR1 SQVTM and CDR2 ANQGSEA. CDR3 length: 8 residues. CDR3 in DNA: TGCAGCGTTGAAGGCTACACCTTC. Residues: CSVEGYTF.

This clonotype was counted many times. The J gene is TRBJ2-7, the V gene TRBV2; D remains ambiguous. The germline CDR1 and CDR2 sequences are SNHLY and FYNNEI. The V gene lost 5 bases and the J gene lost 0 bases, with 11 bases spanning the gap. The CDR3 is 14 residues long. The CDR3 region is CASSKLVSSYEQYF. The CDR3 coding sequence is TGTGCCAGCAGTAAACTGGTCAGCTCCTACGAGCAGTACTTC.

The chain has TRBV6-9 and TRBJ2-5, with D unresolved. CDR3 length: 14 amino acids. Trimming pared 3 bases from V and 4 bases from J, leaving 12 bases between. The germline gives CDR1 MNHGY, CDR2 SVAAGI. The CDR3 sequence is CASSYSNLGETQYF. DNA for the CDR3: TGTGCCAGCAGTTACTCGAATTTGGGAGAGACCCAGTACTTC.

This clonotype was seen only a few times. CDR3 DNA: TGTGCCAGCAGCGATAGCGGGAGCCCAACCATCTACGAGCAGTACTTC. Residues: CASSDSGSPTIYEQYF. This chain connects TRBV3-1 to TRBJ2-7; 9 nucleotides align to TRBD2. J lost 3 bases, V lost 5 bases, and 11 bases had no gene match. CDR3 length: 16 residues. Germline loops: CDR1 LGHDT, CDR2 YNNKEL (reference sequence).

This clonotype was seen only a few times. The chain's CDR3 is CASSVDVRGSEAFF. Written as DNA, the CDR3 is TGTGCCAGCAGCGTAGATGTTCGGGGCTCTGAAGCTTTCTTT. The chain links TRBV9 to TRBJ1-1; TRBD1 is a possible D gene (5 bases). The CDR3 is 14 amino acids. Germline V gene sequence: CDR1 SGDLS, CDR2 YYNGEE. V lost 0 bases, J lost 6 bases, and 12 bases lay in between.

The rearrangement uses TRBV6-2 or TRBV6-3 and TRBJ2-7; D call uncertain. The CDR3 has 13 residues. V dropped 7 bases and J dropped 3 bases, with 13 bases sitting between them. The germline CDR1 and CDR2 sequences are MNHEY and SVGEGT. CDR3 protein: CASTETDGYEQYF. CDR3 nucleotide sequence: TGTGCCAGCACCGAAACTGACGGCTACGAGCAGTACTTC.

The V gene is TRBV7-2, the J gene TRBJ2-7, with 8 bases matching TRBD2. V gave up 5 bases and J gave up 2 bases; unmatched junction bases: 8. The CDR3 covers 15 residues. Germline lookup yields CDR1 SGHTA and CDR2 FQGNSA. The CDR3 reads CASSPVGTRTYEQYF. CDR3 sequence (DNA): TGTGCCAGCAGCCCTGTGGGGACTAGAACCTACGAGCAGTACTTC.